The present entry profiles one TCR beta chain with its context. Antigen unknown. Researchers ran the PCR with 60 Vbeta and 13 Jbeta primers. The repertoire was sequenced with immunoSEQ multiplex PCR; TCRdb's copy has only in-frame clones and lacks some. Of 150,000 to 200,000 clones in the sample, around three quarters were seen once. The data were obtained in a study of cytomegalovirus exposure and HLA in healthy donors. The CDR3 has 18 amino acids. Germline CDR1 SGDLS, CDR2 YYNGEE. With V trimmed by 0 bases and J by 1 base, 11 bases remained unmatched. Points from the study as a whole: Most TCR beta V segments were productive about 87% or about 30% of the time in an earlier analysis.

The J gene is TRBJ2-5, the V gene TRBV9; TRBD1 aligns across 8 bases. Sequencing was carried out using PBMCs. The source of this sequence is a woman aged 40-49 years in good health and CMV-seronegative. CDR3 bases: TGTGCCAGCAGCGTAGTAGGTAGGACAGGGTTGAGCCAAGAGACCCAGTACTTC. Its translation is CASSVVGRTGLSQETQYF.